Below, one T cell receptor (beta chain) is given with its context. The target of this receptor is not known. Per-base quality was not reported, and no clone a single base away is much larger than it. Ficoll-Paque density gradient centrifugation was used to isolate PBMCs. The source of the sample is a study of T-cell memory formation after mild COVID-19 (dated by TCRdb to about 2021). Regarding the complete study: Most TCR sequence clusters were specific to one of the two donors. T-cell clones expanding and contracting after mild COVID-19 in two donors were tracked by longitudinal TCRalpha and TCRbeta repertoire sequencing. The cohort comprised two young, previously healthy adult volunteers, one female and one male.

Measured from the cysteine to the phenylalanine, the CDR3 is 16 residues long. Of all the DNA, just the CDR3 is kept, 48 bases in frame from base 1. The junction shows trimming of 2 bases on V and 5 bases on J, plus 18 bases between the germline ends. The germline V gene sets CDR1 to KGHSH and CDR2 to LQKENI. General conclusions and limits of the study: Some responding clones were found in pre-infection memory, which suggests that pre-existing cross-reactive memory T cells took part in the SARS-CoV-2 response. The study covered only two mild cases, and larger cohorts including severe cases with pre-infection samples were considered necessary. SARS-CoV-2 specificity of the second-wave clones peaking on day 37 was not confirmed. From day 15 to 85, contracting clones showed balanced CD4/CD8 phenotypes, whereas a second wave of clones that expanded from day 15 to 37 leaned towards CD4+. Contracting CD4+ clones appeared mostly in the CM and EM memory subsets, whereas CD8+ clones were enriched in EMRA.

The instrument was an Illumina NovaSeq 6000. cDNA libraries for TCRalpha and TCRbeta were prepared by 5'RACE using constant-segment primers, with sample barcodes and unique molecular identifiers added. RNA was extracted from every sample with Trizol reagent. Libraries were amplified in two PCR steps, with a second sample barcode and Illumina TruSeq adapters added in the second step. Sequencing of the libraries was done on an Illumina NovaSeq, producing 2 x 150 bp paired-end reads. Per the source publication's procedure: The reads were demultiplexed and collapsed into UMI-guided consensus sequences using migec v1.2.7. Using mixcr v2.1.11, the UMI consensuses were aligned to TRA and TRB V and J templates and assembled into clonotypes. A clonotype was counted as expanded or contracted only when both edgeR and NoisET called the clonotype significant, with the noise models trained on biological replicates. For edgeR calls, the thresholds were a false discovery rate-adjusted p below 0.01 and a log2 fold-change of 1. As an exploratory analysis of dynamics, max-normalized trajectories of the 1000 most abundant clonotypes were examined with PCA combined with hierarchical clustering. The CD4 or CD8 phenotype of responding clones was assigned using the separately sequenced CD4+ and CD8+ repertoires. Clones were called with MiXCR by TCRdb after fastp trimmed the public reads at Q25, and only in-frame beta chains were retained. Each CDR3 protein gets just one entry, which takes the most common genes and DNA from the rows behind it. The V and J calls follow TCRdb's processing rather than the paper's. For this sample there are 400,000 to 500,000 distinct CDR3 sequences; roughly 20% appear just once. The ten top clones hold 8.4% of the sample.

The clonotype was recovered from an adult woman who had mild COVID-19 (a few samples of this study predate the infection). The sample titles of this study are shuffled in the database, so cell type and time point are left out; the donor was told from shared clones. The rearranged chain carries TRBV18 and TRBJ1-2, with the D gene not confidently named. Sequencing input: PBMCs or a T cell subset sorted from them (not recorded which). The CDR3 protein sequence reads: CASSPVSFPQEYGYTF. In nucleotides, the sequence is TGTGCCAGCTCACCAGTGAGTTTCCCCCAGGAGTATGGCTACACCTTC.